Following are 2 T cell receptor beta chains from one sample sequenced in a study of blood T cell repertoires in COVID-19. Sequenced by immunoSEQ multiplex PCR; TCRdb stores in-frame clones only, minus some. The sample lists almost 250,000 clones, around 88% occurring once. The specimen sequenced was peripheral blood. These receptors originate from a woman of 80 years or more with COVID-19, enrolled during active disease.

The rearrangement uses TRBV2 and TRBJ2-6; TRBD2 matches 7 bases. CDR1 is SNHLY and CDR2 is FYNNEI in the germline V gene. There are 15 residues in the CDR3. J gave up 4 bases and V 6 bases, and 6 bases lay outside the gene matches. The CDR3 DNA follows: TGTGCCAGCAGAGGCGGGGGTGCAGGGGCCAACGTCCTGACTTTC. Its protein product is CASRGGGAGANVLTF. The complete variable domain, with remaining parts taken from reference TRBV2 and TRBJ2-6, reads EPEVTQTPSHQVTQMGQEVILRCVPISNHLYFYWYRQILGQKVEFLVSFYNNEISEKSEIFDDQFSVERPDGSNFTLKIRSTKLEDSAMYFCASRGGGAGANVLTFGAGSRLTVL.

V and J are TRBV24-1 and TRBJ2-1; TRBD2 agrees at 11 bases. V was pared by 6 bases and J by 5 bases, with 5 bases of the junction left unmatched. Germline lookup yields CDR1 KGHDR and CDR2 SFDVKD. The CDR3 is 15 residues long. The CDR3 region has the DNA TGTGCCACCAGTATTCTAGCGGGGGGACACAATGAGCAGTTCTTC. Residues: CATSILAGGHNEQFF.